The 11 T cell receptor beta chains below were found in one sample sequenced in a study of tumor-infiltrating lymphocytes in primary liver carcinoma. Germline DNA was extracted alongside blood RNA, which was obtained from unsorted whole blood. The template, approximately 500 ng total RNA, yielded TCR beta cDNA made with a constant-region primer. For TCR beta, libraries were produced by three nested multiplex PCR rounds using slightly modified ARM-PCR. Running roughly 10 cycles apiece, the first two PCR rounds relied on TRBV1-TRBV30 forward primers together with a C-beta reverse primer. TCRdb re-called the multiplex PCR reads through MiXCR, storing one row per CDR3 protein. The sample yields 250,000 to 350,000 distinct CDR3 sequences, almost 60% seen once. Sequenced material: peripheral blood. The receptors originated from a woman aged 30 to 39 with primary liver carcinoma and hepatitis B virus infection.

About this clonotype: One base away lies a much larger clone, so this may be a sequencing read error. This chain joins TRBV6-2 or TRBV6-3 and TRBJ2-5; 10 bases are a match to TRBD2. The CDR3 spans 15 residues. Germline V CDR1 and CDR2: MNHEY, SVGEGT. V shed 9 bases and J 5 bases; nucleotides not matched to a gene: 12. CDR3 amino acids: CARNTLAGGRETQYF. In nucleotides, the CDR3 is TGTGCCAGGAATACCTTAGCGGGAGGCCGGGAGACCCAGTACTTC.

The J gene is TRBJ2-2, the V gene TRBV5-1, with D perhaps given as TRBD1 or TRBD2 (5 bases each). The V gene lost 3 bases and the J gene lost 5 bases, with 14 bases spanning the gap. This CDR3 has 15 amino acids. The germline V gene encodes CDR1 SGHRS and CDR2 YFSETQ. The CDR3 DNA is TGCGCCAGCAGCTCTTTCCCGGGGCAAACCGGGGAGCTGTTTTTT. This encodes CASSSFPGQTGELFF.

Points on this clonotype: It is likely a read error, because the conserved phenylalanine at the end of the CDR3 is missing. The genes are TRBV12-3 or TRBV12-4 and TRBJ2-3; 9 nucleotides match TRBD2. The CDR3 consists of 15 residues. Germline trimming cut 2 bases from V and 4 bases from J; bases unmatched to any gene: 4. CDR3 residues: CASSLTLAGADTQYL. In DNA form, the CDR3 reads TGTGCCAGCAGTTTAACACTAGCGGGCGCAGATACGCAGTATCTT.

Ten or more counts support this clonotype. This chain connects TRBV11-3 to TRBJ1-1, with D tentatively TRBD1 (6 bases). Trimming pared 5 bases from V and 10 bases from J, leaving 14 bases between. Germline CDR1 is SGHNT and CDR2 is YENEEA. CDR3 size: 12 residues. The CDR3 is CASSLTGRGAFF. The DNA for the CDR3 is TGTGCCAGCAGCCTTACAGGGCGTGGAGCTTTCTTT.

As concerns this clonotype: The CDR3 does not close with the conserved phenylalanine or tryptophan, likely indicating a read error. Because the CDR3's place on the DNA is in doubt, the DNA is left out and the CDR3 is given as listed by TCRdb. Here the CDR3 reads CSVAAGLGNIQNS. The V call is TRBV29-1, the J call TRBJ2-4; the DNA was not used to check the table's D call, TRBD2. Germline CDR1 and CDR2: SQVTM and ANQGSEA. The CDR3 numbers 13 amino acids, ends counted.

This chain links TRBV1 with TRBJ2-5; the table's D call TRBD2 went unverified against the DNA. TRBV1 is labeled a pseudogene. The CDR3 length is 18 residues. CDR3 in DNA: TGCACCAGCAGCCCCATTCCGCTCACGGCGGGAGGTGAAGAGACCCAGTACTTC. Amino acid sequence: CTSSPIPLTAGGEETQYF.

This clonotype was observed many times. The chain combines TRBV4-1 with TRBJ2-1, with a tentative D call TRBD2 (6 bases). Germline V gene data show CDR1 as MGHRA and CDR2 as YSYEKL. V was trimmed by 5 bases and J by 2 bases, leaving 13 bases between them. The CDR3 loop spans 15 amino acids. The CDR3 here is CASSFVGRAYNEQFF. In DNA form, the CDR3 reads TGCGCCAGCAGCTTTGTCGGGAGAGCCTACAATGAGCAGTTCTTC.

This clonotype has at least ten counts. The V call is TRBV6-2 or TRBV6-3, the J call TRBJ1-2; D unresolved. Germline V gives CDR1 MNHEY, CDR2 SVGEGT. V dropped 2 bases and J dropped 1 base, with 5 bases sitting between them. The CDR3 sequence is 13 residues long. CDR3 bases: TGTGCCAGCAGTTACGACATTAACTATGGCTACACCTTC. Translating gives CASSYDINYGYTF.

The genes are TRBV12-3 or TRBV12-4 and TRBJ2-1; no definite D call. The CDR3 extends over 15 amino acids. The V end was cut by 1 base, the J end by 5 bases, with 12 bases between. In DNA form, the CDR3 reads TGTGCCAGCAGTTTAGGGGGATTGGTCGACAATGAGCAGTTCTTC. Protein sequence: CASSLGGLVDNEQFF.

In this sample, this clonotype turned up once. The CDR3 does not close with the conserved phenylalanine or tryptophan, likely indicating a read error. The V and J genes are TRBV4-3 and TRBJ2-1; D is perhaps TRBD2 (6 bases). The CDR3 runs to 16 residues. The germline V gene has CDR1 LGHNA and CDR2 YSLEER. The DNA for the CDR3 is TGCGCCAGCAGCCAAGATGCGGGATGCTCCTATAATGAGCAGTTCCTC. Its translation: CASSQDAGCSYNEQFL.

This clonotype appeared a single time. A much larger clone is a single base away; this may be a read error. The CDR3 here is CASSLDGVTTEAFF. The DNA for the CDR3 is TGTGCCAGCAGCCTCGACGGGGTAACAACTGAAGCTTTCTTT. The chain carries TRBV5-6 and TRBJ1-1; D is undetermined. The germline V and J ends were trimmed by 4 bases and 5 bases, with 15 bases remaining between them. Germline loops: CDR1 SGHDT, CDR2 YYEEEE. The CDR3 covers 14 residues.